These 7 T cell receptor beta chains originate from one sample sequenced in a study of blood T cells in healthy people across ages. A J-beta primer mix and a sample-barcoded 5' primer were used in a second PCR of roughly 6 to 11 cycles. A single record per CDR3 protein comes from TCRdb applying MiXCR to the 5' RACE reads. Of about 290,000 distinct CDR3 sequences in the sample, less than 30% were seen once. The sample comprised blood. Receptors were obtained from a woman aged 70 to 79 in good health.

The chain recombines TRBV29-1 with TRBJ2-2, with D perhaps TRBD2 (5 bases). Germline V gives CDR1 SQVTM, CDR2 ANQGSEA. Trimming removed 4 bases from V and 5 bases from J, with 8 bases in between. The CDR3 spans 12 residues. Written as DNA, the CDR3 is TGCAGCGTTGGGACTTCTACCGGGGAGCTGTTTTTT. It encodes CSVGTSTGELFF.

This clonotype was observed a handful of times. The CDR3 bases are TGCGCCAGCAGCCCGATACCGGGACAGGGGACTGAAGCTTTCTTT. Translation gives CASSPIPGQGTEAFF. The genes are TRBV5-1 and TRBJ1-1, with 10 positions matching TRBD1. Unmatched junction bases numbered 8, after V lost 4 bases and J lost 5 bases. CDR1 SGHRS and CDR2 YFSETQ come from the germline V gene. This CDR3 is 15 amino acids long.

V gene TRBV9 combines with J gene TRBJ2-5; D gene uncertain. The J call is doubtful: the DNA matches TRBJ2-7 better. The V gene's germline CDR1 is SGDLS and CDR2 YYNGEE. The CDR3 is 14 amino acids. CDR3 protein: CASSVGGVGYEQYF. The CDR3 region has the DNA TGTGCCAGCAGCGTAGGTGGGGTCGGCTACGAGCAGTACTTC.

This chain uses TRBV28 with TRBJ2-4, with D tentatively TRBD2 (6 bases). Germline V gene data show CDR1 as MDHEN and CDR2 as SYDVKM. V was shortened by 5 bases and J by 7 bases, with 21 bases between the two germline ends. The CDR3 extends over 16 amino acids. CDR3 nucleotide sequence: TGTGCCAGCAGTCCGGGACTTCCCGCACTGGGGAACATTCAGTACTTC. Encoded protein: CASSPGLPALGNIQYF.

As for this clonotype: A read error may explain this, as a much larger clone is one base away. The rearrangement uses TRBV18 and TRBJ2-7; D is undetermined. CDR3 size: 12 residues. CDR1 KGHSH and CDR2 LQKENI come from the germline V gene. The CDR3 loop is CASSPGSYEQHF. Here the CDR3 DNA reads TGTGCCAGCTCACCAGGGTCCTACGAGCAGCACTTC.

This clonotype has just a few counts. This chain connects TRBV18 to TRBJ2-5; D unresolved. Deletions cut 8 bases from V and 3 bases from J, with 13 bases between. The CDR3 length is 13 residues. Germline V gives CDR1 KGHSH, CDR2 LQKENI. In DNA, the CDR3 is TGTGCCAGCGGTCTAGGAATGGAAGAGACCCAGTACTTC. Residues: CASGLGMEETQYF.

In the case of this clonotype: The junction and the germline gene differ at one end; a read error may be behind it. The chain is built from TRBV20-1 and TRBJ2-7, with 15 bases identical to TRBD2. The CDR3 runs 14 residues. The V gene's germline CDR1 is DFQATT and CDR2 SNEGSKA (reference sequence). The CDR3 reads CGAGTSGRRNEQYF. CDR3 in DNA: TGCGGTGCCGGGACTAGCGGGAGGCGGAACGAGCAGTACTTC.